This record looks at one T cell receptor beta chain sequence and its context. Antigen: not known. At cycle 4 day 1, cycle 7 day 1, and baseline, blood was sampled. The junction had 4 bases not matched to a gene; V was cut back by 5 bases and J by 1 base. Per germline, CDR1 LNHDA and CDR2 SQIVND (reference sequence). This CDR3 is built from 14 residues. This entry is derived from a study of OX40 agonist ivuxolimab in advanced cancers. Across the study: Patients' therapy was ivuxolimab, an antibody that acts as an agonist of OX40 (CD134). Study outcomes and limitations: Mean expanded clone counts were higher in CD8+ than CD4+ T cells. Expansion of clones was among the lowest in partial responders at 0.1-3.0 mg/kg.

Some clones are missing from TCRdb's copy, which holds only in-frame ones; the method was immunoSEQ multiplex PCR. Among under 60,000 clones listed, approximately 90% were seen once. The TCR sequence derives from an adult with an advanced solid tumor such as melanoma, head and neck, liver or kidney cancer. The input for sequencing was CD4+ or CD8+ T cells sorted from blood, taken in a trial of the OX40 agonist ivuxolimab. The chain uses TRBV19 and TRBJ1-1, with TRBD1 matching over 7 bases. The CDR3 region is CASSSRDRNTEAFF. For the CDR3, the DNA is TGTGCCAGTAGTTCCCGGGACAGGAACACTGAAGCTTTCTTT.